These 27 T cell receptor beta chains were all obtained from the same sample, sequenced in a study of cytomegalovirus exposure and HLA in healthy donors. Primers: 60 Vbeta forward and 13 Jbeta reverse. The protocol was immunoSEQ multiplex PCR, while the TCRdb copy is restricted to in-frame clones and leaves out a portion. The data hold about 90,000 clones, with 55% to 70% observed a single time. Sequencing used PBMCs. Receptors originate from a woman between 45 and 60 years old in good health and CMV-seropositive.

The V and J genes are TRBV4-3 and TRBJ2-5, with D possibly TRBD1 on 5 matching bases. V lost 1 base, J lost 2 bases, and 11 bases lay in between. CDR1 is LGHNA and CDR2 is YSLEER in the germline V gene. This CDR3 is built from 15 residues. CDR3 sequence reads: CASSQGLAGQETQYF. For the CDR3, the DNA is TGCGCCAGCAGCCAAGGACTGGCAGGGCAAGAGACCCAGTACTTC.

In this sample, this clone turned up a few times. The chain joins TRBV14 to TRBJ1-1, with 8 bases that match TRBD1. The ends lost 4 bases at V and 4 bases at J; junction bases unmatched: 14. Germline lookup yields CDR1 SGHDN and CDR2 FVKESK. The CDR3 spans 17 residues. The CDR3 coding sequence is TGTGCCAGCAGCCTTGGGACAGGCTCACGCACGGTCACTGAAGCTTTCTTT. It yields the protein CASSLGTGSRTVTEAFF.

The chain links TRBV7-9 to TRBJ1-6, with 7 positions matching TRBD1. The junction had 17 bases not matched to a gene; V was cut back by 5 bases and J by 10 bases. The CDR3 consists of 17 residues. Germline V gene data show CDR1 as SEHNR and CDR2 as FQNEAQ (reference sequence). The CDR3 DNA follows: TGTGCCAGCAGCCCCACTGTGGACAGGACACAAAGGTCACCCCTCCACTTT. Translated: CASSPTVDRTQRSPLHF.

J is TRBJ2-2 and V is TRBV19, with TRBD1 identical over 7 bases. The CDR3 consists of 16 residues. Germline loops: CDR1 LNHDA, CDR2 SQIVND (reference sequence). Losses at the gene ends were 3 bases for V and 6 bases for J; bases not matched to a gene: 10. CDR3 protein: CASSIKWQGVAGELFF. The CDR3 DNA reads TGTGCCAGTAGTATTAAGTGGCAGGGGGTGGCCGGGGAGCTGTTTTTT.

The chain recombines TRBV28 with TRBJ1-1; D unclear. The CDR3 contains 12 residues. Germline CDR1 is MDHEN and CDR2 is SYDVKM. The V gene lost 3 bases and the J gene lost 2 bases, with 4 bases spanning the gap. The chain's CDR3 is CASSFYNTEAFF. The CDR3 DNA reads TGTGCCAGCAGTTTTTATAACACTGAAGCTTTCTTT.

This clone was found a few times. This chain connects TRBV28 to TRBJ2-1; possible D gene TRBD2, 6 bases. CDR1 and CDR2 (germline): MDHEN, SYDVKM. The CDR3 is made up of 12 amino acids. Between the trimmed V and J ends, which lost 6 bases and 10 bases, there was a span of 13 bases. The CDR3 coding sequence is TGTGCCAGCAGCCCGGGAGTTTGGGAGCAGTTCTTC. It yields the protein CASSPGVWEQFF.

The CDR3 loop is CASSLILARYEQYF. CDR3 bases: TGTGCCAGCAGTTTAATCCTAGCCCGCTACGAGCAGTACTTC. The genes are TRBV28 and TRBJ2-7; D perhaps matches TRBD2 (5 bases). Germline V lookup: CDR1 MDHEN, CDR2 SYDVKM. Trimming cost V 2 bases and J 3 bases, with 11 bases left between them. The CDR3 sequence is 14 residues long. Full variable domain (outside the CDR3, taken from reference TRBV28 and TRBJ2-7): DVKVTQSSRYLVKRTGEKVFLECVQDMDHENMFWYRQDPGLGLRLIYFSYDVKMKEKGDIPEGYSVSREKKERFSLILESASTNQTSMYLCASSLILARYEQYFGPGTRLTVT.

This clone was found a few times. V is TRBV30 and J is TRBJ2-3, with 7 bases that match TRBD2. The ends lost 4 bases at V and 0 bases at J; junction bases unmatched: 13. Germline V lookup: CDR1 GTSNPN, CDR2 SVGIG (reference sequence). The CDR3 covers 17 residues. The CDR3 loop reads CAWIGASGSSSTDTQYF. The DNA for the CDR3 is TGTGCCTGGATTGGGGCTAGCGGTTCCTCTAGCACAGATACGCAGTATTTT.

This chain joins TRBV27 and TRBJ1-5; a possible D gene is TRBD1 (5 bases). There are 11 residues in the CDR3. The germline V and J ends were trimmed by 6 bases and 10 bases, with 10 bases remaining between them. The germline V gene has CDR1 MNHEY and CDR2 SMNVEV (reference sequence). CDR3: CASRPGKPQHF. CDR3 nucleotide sequence: TGTGCCAGCAGGCCAGGGAAACCCCAGCATTTT.

This clone was seen more than once but under ten times. As DNA, the CDR3 is TGTGCCAGCAGCTTTGGGACTCCCCGCCGCGATGAGCAGTTCTTC. Protein: CASSFGTPRRDEQFF. The chain couples TRBV11-2 to TRBJ2-1; tentatively, D is TRBD2 (6 bases). The germline V gene encodes CDR1 SGHAT and CDR2 FQNNGV. The CDR3 is 15 residues long. V lost 3 bases to trimming and J lost 8 bases, with 17 bases between them.

The CDR3 spells CASSLPLGGTGELFF. CDR3 nucleotide sequence: TGTGCCAGCAGCTTACCGTTGGGGGGGACCGGGGAGCTGTTTTTT. V is TRBV11-2 and J is TRBJ2-2; TRBD2 agrees at 7 bases. Trimming cost V 2 bases and J 5 bases; bases outside gene matches: 5. CDR1 and CDR2 from the germline V gene are SGHAT and FQNNGV. CDR3 length: 15 residues.

This rearrangement joins TRBV7-6 to TRBJ2-2; D not resolved. V lost 2 bases, J lost 5 bases, and 15 bases lay in between. This CDR3 spans 16 amino acids. CDR1 and CDR2 from the germline V gene are SGHVS and FNYEAQ. The DNA of the CDR3 is TGTGCCAGCAGCTTACAACAACAGACCGAGACCGGGGAGCTGTTTTTT. As protein: CASSLQQQTETGELFF.

The rearrangement uses TRBV7-2 and TRBJ1-3, with unresolved D. Germline loops: CDR1 SGHTA, CDR2 FQGNSA. The CDR3 loop spans 16 amino acids. V dropped 0 bases and J dropped 3 bases, with 12 bases sitting between them. CDR3 coding DNA: TGTGCCAGCAGCTTAGCGGCAGGAACCTATGGAAACACCATATATTTT. As protein: CASSLAAGTYGNTIYF. The complete variable domain, with remaining parts taken from reference TRBV7-2 and TRBJ1-3, reads GAGVSQSPSNKVTEKGKDVELRCDPISGHTALYWYRQSLGQGLEFLIYFQGNSAPDKSGLPSDRFSAERTGGSVSTLTIQRTQQEDSAVYLCASSLAAGTYGNTIYFGEGSWLTVV.

This clone was counted a few times. The V and J genes are TRBV28 and TRBJ1-2, with 10 nucleotides matching TRBD1. V trimming: 5 bases; J trimming: 2 bases; junction bases outside the gene matches: 5. The CDR3 contains 15 residues. Germline V gives CDR1 MDHEN, CDR2 SYDVKM. The CDR3 sequence is CASSTPGQGNYGYTF. The CDR3 DNA sequence: TGTGCCAGCAGTACACCGGGACAGGGGAACTATGGCTACACCTTC.

V is TRBV15 and J is TRBJ2-1, with TRBD2 matching over 13 bases. Losses at the gene ends were 5 bases for V and 6 bases for J; bases not matched to a gene: 7. The V gene's germline CDR1 is LNHNV and CDR2 YYDKDF (reference sequence). The CDR3 contains 16 residues. This CDR3 is CATSSRTSGGFNEQFF. The CDR3 DNA reads TGTGCCACCAGCTCACGGACTAGCGGGGGCTTCAATGAGCAGTTCTTC.

This chain links TRBV25-1 with TRBJ1-6; tentatively, D is TRBD1 (6 bases). The V end lost 10 bases, the J end lost 10 bases, and 17 bases lay between the germline ends. From germline, CDR1 is MGHDK and CDR2 SYGVNS. The CDR3 sequence is 13 residues long. DNA of the CDR3: TGTGCCACCCAACCGGGACAAAAATCACCCCTCCACTTT. It translates to CATQPGQKSPLHF.

This clone turned up a few times. The chain combines TRBV5-4 with TRBJ2-2; 8 bases are a match to TRBD2. Unmatched junction bases numbered 9, after V lost 4 bases and J lost 7 bases. The V gene's germline CDR1 is SGHNT and CDR2 YYREEE (reference sequence). CDR3 length equals 15 residues. The CDR3 loop reads CASSAAGGLDGELFF. Here the CDR3 DNA reads TGTGCCAGCAGCGCGGCGGGGGGACTCGACGGGGAGCTGTTTTTT.

The chain carries TRBV9 and TRBJ1-2; D ambiguous. The CDR3 consists of 14 residues. Trimming took 4 bases from V and 8 from J, leaving 18 bases between them. Germline CDR1 reads SGDLS; CDR2 reads YYNGEE. The CDR3 region is CASSPREGAGGYTF. CDR3 DNA: TGTGCCAGCAGCCCTAGGGAAGGAGCGGGCGGCTACACCTTC. Variable domain in full (rest from reference TRBV9 and TRBJ1-2): DSGVTQTPKHLITATGQRVTLRCSPRSGDLSVYWYQQSLDQGLQFLIQYYNGEERAKGNILERFSAQQFPDLHSELNLSSLELGDSALYFCASSPREGAGGYTFGSGTRLTVV.

Points on this clone: A read error is likely here: a far larger clone is one base away. The gene calls are TRBV7-8 and TRBJ2-1; D remains ambiguous. Germline lookup yields CDR1 SGHVS and CDR2 FQNEAQ. The CDR3 length is 15 residues. CDR3 coding DNA: TGTGCCAGCAGCTTAGACATTCCCTCCTTCAATGAGCAGTTCTTC. As protein: CASSLDIPSFNEQFF.

This chain connects TRBV28 to TRBJ1-1, with D tentatively TRBD1 (5 bases). Trimming removed 0 bases at V and 1 base at J, with 6 bases between. This CDR3 contains 14 residues. Germline V CDR1 and CDR2: MDHEN, SYDVKM. Here the CDR3 DNA reads TGTGCCAGCAGTTTATGGGACAAGAACACTGAAGCTTTCTTT. The encoded protein is CASSLWDKNTEAFF.

This clone has just one count. This chain links TRBV7-2 with TRBJ2-3, with TRBD2 identical over 8 bases. The J segment lost 2 bases and the V segment lost 5 bases, leaving 6 bases of the junction unmatched. The CDR3 is made up of 15 amino acids. Germline CDR1 is SGHTA and CDR2 is FQGNSA. The CDR3 DNA sequence: TGTGCCAGCAGCCCCCCCGGACTAGCCACAGATACGCAGTATTTT. Amino acid sequence: CASSPPGLATDTQYF. Full variable domain (missing parts from reference TRBV7-2 and TRBJ2-3): GAGVSQSPSNKVTEKGKDVELRCDPISGHTALYWYRQSLGQGLEFLIYFQGNSAPDKSGLPSDRFSAERTGGSVSTLTIQRTQQEDSAVYLCASSPPGLATDTQYFGPGTRLTVL.

J is TRBJ1-6 and V is TRBV18; D gene ambiguous. The CDR3 loop spans 15 amino acids. The V gene's germline CDR1 is KGHSH and CDR2 LQKENI. V was pared by 3 bases and J by 7 bases, with 13 bases between. In DNA, the CDR3 is TGTGCCAGCTCACCCTCTCTTTCGTTGAATTCACCCCTCCACTTT. Translating it yields CASSPSLSLNSPLHF.

This clone was picked up a small number of times. The CDR3 is CASSLVQAMNTEAFF. CDR3 in DNA: TGTGCCAGCAGCTTAGTACAGGCCATGAACACTGAAGCTTTCTTT. The chain joins TRBV7-9 to TRBJ1-1, with a possible D match to TRBD1 (5 bases). This CDR3 region has 15 residues. V was trimmed by 1 base and J by 0 bases, leaving 9 bases between them. CDR1 and CDR2 (germline): SEHNR, FQNEAQ (reference sequence).

The J gene is TRBJ1-5, the V gene TRBV2, with D unclear. This CDR3 comprises 14 residues. V lost 2 bases and J lost 3, with 8 bases in between. Looked up from germline, CDR1 is SNHLY and CDR2 is FYNNEI. Here the CDR3 DNA reads TGTGCCAGCAGTGAAAGTAGATTCAATCAGCCCCAGCATTTT. It encodes CASSESRFNQPQHF.

As concerns this clone: One junction end disagrees with the germline gene, perhaps due to a read error. The rearrangement links TRBV6-7 to TRBJ2-2, with 8 bases that match TRBD1. TRBV6-7 counts as an open reading frame of uncertain function. This CDR3 has 19 amino acids. CDR3 nucleotide sequence: TGTGCCAGCAGCTACCGCTCTCACTGGACAGGGTGGAGGTGCCGGGGAGCTGTTTTT. This translates into CASSYRSHWTGWRCRGAVF.

V gene TRBV6-5 combines with J gene TRBJ2-1; 8 bases fit TRBD1. This CDR3 comprises 14 residues. Germline CDR1 and CDR2: MNHEY and SVGAGI. J was trimmed by 6 bases and V by 5 bases; bases with no gene match: 6. CDR3: CASSGQGWGNEQFF. The CDR3 coding sequence is TGTGCCAGCAGTGGACAGGGTTGGGGCAATGAGCAGTTCTTC.

This clone was detected only once. CDR3 in amino acids: CASRLIADRGKYKLFF. The CDR3 DNA reads TGTGCCAGCAGACTTATAGCGGACAGGGGAAAGTATAAACTGTTTTTT. The chain links TRBV28 to TRBJ1-4; 9 bases line up with TRBD1. The V and J ends lost 6 bases and 11 bases, in that order; junction bases with no gene match: 16. CDR1 is MDHEN, CDR2 SYDVKM, per germline. The CDR3 is 16 amino acids. Using reference TRBV28 and TRBJ1-4 for the parts outside the CDR3, the full variable domain is DVKVTQSSRYLVKRTGEKVFLECVQDMDHENMFWYRQDPGLGLRLIYFSYDVKMKEKGDIPEGYSVSREKKERFSLILESASTNQTSMYLCASRLIADRGKYKLFFGSGTQLSVL.